The entry that follows covers one T cell receptor beta chain sequence. Its target is unknown. This sample was taken from a study of blood T cells in healthy people across ages. Study results and limitations: Naive T cell percentage and TCR beta diversity correlated strongly. Those diversity estimates obtained from one million T cells were thought to be underestimates.

A second PCR of roughly 7 to 11 cycles used a sample-barcoded 5' primer and a J-beta primer mix. Each cDNA was tagged by a template-switch adaptor containing 12 random nucleotides. TCRdb reprocessed the 5' RACE reads via MiXCR and lists one record per CDR3 protein. Among hundreds of thousands of distinct CDR3 sequences listed, around 36% were seen once. The CDR3 sequence is 14 residues long. Germline-derived CDR1 and CDR2 are DFQATT and SNEGSKA (reference sequence). J gave up 4 bases and V 6 bases, and 10 bases lay outside the gene matches. This sequence was found in a man in his late teens or twenties in good health. Sequencing used blood. The chain links TRBV20-1 to TRBJ1-2; 8 bases align to TRBD1. CDR3 region: CSAVGQGRRYGYTF. The CDR3 bases are TGCAGTGCAGTAGGACAGGGCCGTCGCTATGGCTACACCTTC.